This TCR beta chain stems from a study of T cell responses to AZD1222 COVID-19 vaccine. As to this clone: The antigen is not known.

The table came from immunoSEQ multiplex PCR; TCRdb's copy has only in-frame clones and leaves some out. The sample shows about 120,000 clones, about 90% of them seen only once. Study results and limitations: Spike-specific TCR breadth and depth grew following two AZD1222 doses. Targeting of unmutated variant regions was reportedly seen in nearly half of spike-specific TCRs. Sampled repertoires all dated from after the peak T cell response.

The germline V and J ends were trimmed by 1 base and 0 bases, with 7 bases remaining between them. The CDR3 extends over 14 amino acids. The V gene's germline CDR1 is SGHRS and CDR2 YFSETQ. This receptor was obtained from an adult in good health. The sequenced sample was peripheral blood, obtained on day 0 of AZD1222 vaccination. This chain connects TRBV5-1 to TRBJ2-5; D call uncertain. In nucleotides, the CDR3 is TGCGCCAGCAGCTTGCAAGGAAACCAAGAGACCCAGTACTTC. Protein sequence: CASSLQGNQETQYF.